The present entry profiles one T cell receptor (beta chain) with its context. Antigen unknown. The sample belongs to a study of radiotherapy plus CTLA-4 blockade in lung cancer. Regarding the study as a whole: Early shifts in blood T cell clones, with interferon-beta, reportedly predicted response best.

The method was immunoSEQ multiplex PCR; TCRdb's version includes in-frame clones alone and lacks a portion of them. Of tens of thousands of clones detected, 70% to 80% appear once; the ten largest clones hold about 4%. The V gene's germline CDR1 is MNHEY and CDR2 SVGAGI. The CDR3 is 16 amino acids. Deletions cut 0 bases from V and 5 bases from J, with 16 bases between. The study gave focal radiation plus ipilimumab CTLA-4 blockade to patients with chemo-refractory metastatic non-small-cell lung cancer. This specimen was peripheral blood, taken from a patient treated with radiotherapy plus ipilimumab. V and J are TRBV6-5 and TRBJ1-2; D not resolved. The clonotype originates from a human donor with non-small cell lung cancer who had a partial response to radiotherapy plus ipilimumab. The DNA of the CDR3 is TGTGCCAGCAGTTACTCCGAGGGAGGGTTTCGGTATGGCTACACCTTC. Amino acids: CASSYSEGGFRYGYTF.